Ten or more counts support the clone carrying this T cell receptor (beta chain). Antigen: not known. Time point defined: sample taken at primary tumor resection. Unsorted samples of tumor, nontumor lung or frozen PBMC had their whole RNA sequenced. Carried by each TCR cDNA molecule was a unique molecular identifier. A single record per CDR3 protein comes from TCRdb applying MiXCR to the 5' RACE reads. The repertoire holds over 8,500 distinct CDR3 sequences, with about 6% as singletons. Trimming took off 0 bases at V and 6 bases at J, with 5 bases between the two ends. Germline loops: CDR1 SEHNR, CDR2 FQNEAQ (reference sequence). The CDR3 is 12 residues long. This specimen comes from a study of spatial heterogeneity in lung cancer. Study information: Sequences of the beta chain were consistently detected in greater numbers than alpha-chain sequences.

General study results and limits: Approximate estimated coverage of tumor T cells amounted to 6.5% to 8% for alpha and approximately 12% for beta chains. Tracking of tumor mutation counts was seen in expanded intratumoral alpha and beta TCR counts.

The source is a female donor with early-stage non-small cell lung cancer. The V gene is TRBV7-9, the J gene TRBJ1-1, with D tentatively TRBD1 (5 bases). The sample here was lung tumor tissue, taken at surgery. The DNA for the CDR3 is TGTGCCAGCAGCTTAGCGACAGCTGAAGCTTTCTTT. It yields the protein CASSLATAEAFF.